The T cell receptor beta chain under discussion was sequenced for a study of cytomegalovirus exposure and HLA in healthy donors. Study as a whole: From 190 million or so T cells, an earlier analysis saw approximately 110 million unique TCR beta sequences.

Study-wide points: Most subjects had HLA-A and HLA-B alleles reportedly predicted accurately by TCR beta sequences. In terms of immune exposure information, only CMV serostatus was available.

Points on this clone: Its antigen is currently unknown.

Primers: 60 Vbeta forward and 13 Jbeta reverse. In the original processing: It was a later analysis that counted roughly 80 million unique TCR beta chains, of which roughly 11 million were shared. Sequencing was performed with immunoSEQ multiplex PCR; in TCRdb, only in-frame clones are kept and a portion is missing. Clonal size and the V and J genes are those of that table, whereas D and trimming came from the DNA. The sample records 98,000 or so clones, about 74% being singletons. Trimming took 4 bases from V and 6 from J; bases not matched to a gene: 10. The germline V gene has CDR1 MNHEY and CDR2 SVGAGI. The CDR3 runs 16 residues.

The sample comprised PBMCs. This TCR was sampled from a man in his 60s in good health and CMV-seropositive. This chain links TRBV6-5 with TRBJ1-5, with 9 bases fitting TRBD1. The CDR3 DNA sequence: TGTGCCAGCAGTTCCCTCTCCGGGACAGGGATTCAGCCCCAGCATTTT. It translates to CASSSLSGTGIQPQHF.